Listed below are T cell receptor beta chains from one sample, sequenced in a study of shared clonotypes between healthy human individuals. TCRdb keeps only in-frame clones here, not all; method: immunoSEQ multiplex PCR. The repertoire holds 600,000 to 700,000 clones, with about 80% as singletons. The sample taken for sequencing was memory CD4+ T cells sorted from blood. The receptors come from a woman aged 30 to 39 in good health. Each CDR3 is given with its conserved first and last residue. D genes are given only for firm matches. Clone sizes are given selectively: once, few, many, or a class where the clone is expanded.

j_call: TRBJ2-7; d_call: TRBD2; clone_size: NA; v_call: TRBV6-5; cdr3_nt: TGTGCCAGCAGTTACTCGAGCGGGAGTTCCTACGAGCAGTACTTC; cdr3_aa: CASSYSSGSSYEQYF
j_call: TRBJ2-1; d_call: TRBD1; clone_size: NA; v_call: TRBV28; cdr3_nt: TGTGCCAGCAGTCGACAGGGGAAGGCGAGTGAGCAGTTCTTC; cdr3_aa: CASSRQGKASEQFF
j_call: TRBJ2-7; d_call: NA; clone_size: NA; v_call: TRBV28; cdr3_nt: TGTGCCAGCCGATCGGGACAGCGGGGTCGGCAGTACTTC; cdr3_aa: CASRSGQRGRQYF
j_call: TRBJ2-5; d_call: TRBD2; clone_size: NA; v_call: TRBV28; cdr3_nt: TGTGCCAGCAGTACCCGGGGTAGCGGGAGGGAGACCCAGTACTTC; cdr3_aa: CASSTRGSGRETQYF
j_call: TRBJ1-2; d_call: NA; clone_size: NA; v_call: TRBV30; cdr3_nt: TGTGCCTGGAGTGTAGGTCTGCAGGACTATGGCTACACCTTC; cdr3_aa: CAWSVGLQDYGYTF
j_call: TRBJ2-5; d_call: TRBD1; clone_size: NA; v_call: TRBV9; cdr3_nt: TGTGCCAGCAGCCCCCGACCCTCAGGGGGTGGTGAGACCCAGTACTTC; cdr3_aa: CASSPRPSGGGETQYF
j_call: TRBJ2-2; d_call: TRBD2; clone_size: NA; v_call: TRBV19; cdr3_nt: TGTGCCAGTAGTATAGATGGACTAGCGACTTACACCGGGGAGCTGTTTTTT; cdr3_aa: CASSIDGLATYTGELFF
j_call: TRBJ2-1; d_call: NA; clone_size: NA; v_call: TRBV29-1; cdr3_nt: TGCAGCGTCCGGCACAGGAATGAGCAGTTCTTC; cdr3_aa: CSVRHRNEQFF
j_call: TRBJ2-3; d_call: NA; clone_size: NA; v_call: TRBV30; cdr3_nt: TGTGCCTGGAGCCCCCACGAAGATACGCAGTATTTT; cdr3_aa: CAWSPHEDTQYF
j_call: TRBJ1-5; d_call: NA; clone_size: once; v_call: TRBV5-1; cdr3_nt: TGCGCCAGCAGCTTGGCCCAGAATCAGCCCCAGCATTTT; cdr3_aa: CASSLAQNQPQHF
j_call: TRBJ2-1; d_call: TRBD2; clone_size: NA; v_call: TRBV9; cdr3_nt: TGTGCCAGCAGCGTAGGACTAGCGGTCTACAATGAGCAGTTCTTC; cdr3_aa: CASSVGLAVYNEQFF
j_call: TRBJ2-3; d_call: TRBD2; clone_size: NA; v_call: TRBV5-1; cdr3_nt: TGCGCCAGCAGCAAGAGCGGGAGGCCTGATACGCAGTATTTT; cdr3_aa: CASSKSGRPDTQYF
j_call: TRBJ2-1; d_call: TRBD1; clone_size: NA; v_call: TRBV14; cdr3_nt: TGTGCCAGCAGCCACCTATACCGGGACAGAATCAATGAGCAGTTCTTC; cdr3_aa: CASSHLYRDRINEQFF
j_call: TRBJ2-6; d_call: NA; clone_size: NA; v_call: TRBV6-5; cdr3_nt: TGTGCCAGCACGGGTCACTCTGGGGCCAACGTCCTGACTTTC; cdr3_aa: CASTGHSGANVLTF
j_call: TRBJ2-3; d_call: TRBD2; clone_size: NA; v_call: TRBV9; cdr3_nt: TGTGCCAGCAGCGTAGGGACTAGCCAACAAGATACGCAGTATTTT; cdr3_aa: CASSVGTSQQDTQYF
j_call: TRBJ2-1; d_call: NA; clone_size: NA; v_call: TRBV6-5; cdr3_nt: TGTGCCAGCCGATCTCGACTGGACGGGGAGCAGTTCTTC; cdr3_aa: CASRSRLDGEQFF
j_call: TRBJ2-5; d_call: NA; clone_size: NA; v_call: TRBV27; cdr3_nt: TGTGCCAGCAGTTTATTCGGGGGCGGGGAGACCCAGTACTTC; cdr3_aa: CASSLFGGGETQYF
j_call: TRBJ1-3; d_call: NA; clone_size: NA; v_call: TRBV19; cdr3_nt: TGTGCCAGTAGTGGCCACCAGGGACAAAACTCTGGAAACACCATATATTTT; cdr3_aa: CASSGHQGQNSGNTIYF
j_call: TRBJ2-1; d_call: TRBD2; clone_size: NA; v_call: TRBV13; cdr3_nt: TGTGCCAGCAGCCGCGGGAGTCGAAATGAGCAGTTCTTC; cdr3_aa: CASSRGSRNEQFF
j_call: TRBJ2-6; d_call: TRBD1; clone_size: NA; v_call: TRBV28; cdr3_nt: TGTGCCAGCGGGACAGCTCTAGGGGCCAACGTCCTGACTTTC; cdr3_aa: CASGTALGANVLTF
j_call: TRBJ2-7; d_call: NA; clone_size: NA; v_call: TRBV27; cdr3_nt: TGTGCCAGCAGTTTAGGGGTTGGACAGTTCTACGAGCAGTACTTC; cdr3_aa: CASSLGVGQFYEQYF
j_call: TRBJ2-7; d_call: TRBD2; clone_size: NA; v_call: TRBV28; cdr3_nt: TGTGCCAGCAGGGGGACGACTAGCGGCCGGATCTACGAGCAGTACTTC; cdr3_aa: CASRGTTSGRIYEQYF
j_call: TRBJ1-2; d_call: TRBD1; clone_size: NA; v_call: TRBV28; cdr3_nt: TGTGCCAGCAGTGACGCCGGGACAGAGAACTATGGCTACACCTTC; cdr3_aa: CASSDAGTENYGYTF
j_call: TRBJ2-2; d_call: TRBD2; clone_size: NA; v_call: TRBV4-1; cdr3_nt: TGCGCCAGCAGCCAACCTCCTAGCGGGAGTCGGGAGCTGTTTTTT; cdr3_aa: CASSQPPSGSRELFF
j_call: TRBJ2-1; d_call: TRBD2; clone_size: NA; v_call: TRBV11-2; cdr3_nt: TGTGCCAGCAGCTTAAGGGCGGGAGAGTGGGGCAATGAGCAGTTCTTC; cdr3_aa: CASSLRAGEWGNEQFF
j_call: TRBJ2-7; d_call: TRBD2; clone_size: few; v_call: TRBV18; cdr3_nt: TGTGCCAGCTCACAAATAGCGGGATCTATCTCCTACGAGCAGTACTTC; cdr3_aa: CASSQIAGSISYEQYF
j_call: TRBJ1-3; d_call: NA; clone_size: NA; v_call: TRBV9; cdr3_nt: TGTGCCAGCAGCGCCTCAGGGGCCGGAAACACCATATATTTT; cdr3_aa: CASSASGAGNTIYF
j_call: TRBJ1-5; d_call: TRBD1; clone_size: NA; v_call: TRBV6-1; cdr3_nt: TGTGCCAGCAGTGAAGGAGGGGGCGATCAGCCCCAGCATTTT; cdr3_aa: CASSEGGGDQPQHF
j_call: TRBJ2-5; d_call: NA; clone_size: NA; v_call: TRBV7-7; cdr3_nt: TGTGCCAGCAGCCTTTACGGGCAGGGAGAGACCCAGTACTTC; cdr3_aa: CASSLYGQGETQYF
j_call: TRBJ1-1; d_call: NA; clone_size: NA; v_call: TRBV7-9; cdr3_nt: TGTGCCAGCAGCCTCGGAGGGCTGAACACTGAAGCTTTCTTT; cdr3_aa: CASSLGGLNTEAFF
j_call: TRBJ2-1; d_call: NA; clone_size: NA; v_call: TRBV5-5; cdr3_nt: TGTGCCAGCAGCCTCGCGACTCACAATGAGCAGTTCTTC; cdr3_aa: CASSLATHNEQFF
j_call: TRBJ2-5; d_call: TRBD2; clone_size: NA; v_call: TRBV28; cdr3_nt: TGTGCCAGCAGTCACCATCTCGGGGAGGGAGGGGAGACCCAGTACTTC; cdr3_aa: CASSHHLGEGGETQYF
j_call: TRBJ2-2; d_call: NA; clone_size: NA; v_call: TRBV28; cdr3_nt: TGTGCCAGCAGTTTAGAGTCGGGGGTCGGAGGGGAGCTGTTTTTT; cdr3_aa: CASSLESGVGGELFF
j_call: TRBJ2-7; d_call: TRBD1; clone_size: NA; v_call: TRBV5-1; cdr3_nt: TGCGCCAGCAAACTTTCCGGGACAGGGACATACGAGCAGTACTTC; cdr3_aa: CASKLSGTGTYEQYF
j_call: TRBJ1-2; d_call: NA; clone_size: NA; v_call: TRBV7-9; cdr3_nt: TGTGCCAGCAGCGCGGATAGAGACTATGGCTACACCTTC; cdr3_aa: CASSADRDYGYTF
j_call: TRBJ1-1; d_call: NA; clone_size: once; v_call: TRBV6-6; cdr3_nt: TGTGCCAGCAGTAGCGCCATGAACACTGAAGCTTTCTTT; cdr3_aa: CASSSAMNTEAFF
j_call: TRBJ1-3; d_call: TRBD1; clone_size: NA; v_call: TRBV29-1; cdr3_nt: TGCAGCGCCCTCACGACAGGGGGGTTTGACACCATATATTTT; cdr3_aa: CSALTTGGFDTIYF
j_call: TRBJ2-7; d_call: NA; clone_size: NA; v_call: TRBV25-1; cdr3_nt: TGTGCCAGCAGTGAAAGTTTAGACAGATCCTACGAGCAGTACTTC; cdr3_aa: CASSESLDRSYEQYF
j_call: TRBJ2-5; d_call: TRBD1; clone_size: NA; v_call: TRBV28; cdr3_nt: TGTGCCACCTCGATTCCACAGGGGGCGCAAGAGACCCAGTACTTC; cdr3_aa: CATSIPQGAQETQYF
j_call: TRBJ1-5; d_call: NA; clone_size: few; v_call: TRBV5-1; cdr3_nt: TGCGCCAGCAGCCGCGACGGGTTCGTTGAGCCCCAGCATTTT; cdr3_aa: CASSRDGFVEPQHF
j_call: TRBJ1-1; d_call: NA; clone_size: NA; v_call: TRBV6-5; cdr3_nt: TGTGCCAGCAGGCGGTTAGACCTGAGGGACACTGAAGCTTTCTTT; cdr3_aa: CASRRLDLRDTEAFF
j_call: TRBJ2-6; d_call: NA; clone_size: NA; v_call: TRBV27; cdr3_nt: TGTGCCAGCAGCTTAAGGGCACTTTCTGGGGCCAACGTCCTGACTTTC; cdr3_aa: CASSLRALSGANVLTF
j_call: TRBJ1-1; d_call: TRBD1; clone_size: NA; v_call: TRBV11-2; cdr3_nt: TGTGCCAGCAGCGTCACAGGGGGTGAGACTGAAGCTTTCTTT; cdr3_aa: CASSVTGGETEAFF
j_call: TRBJ2-2; d_call: TRBD2; clone_size: NA; v_call: TRBV12-5; cdr3_nt: TGTGCTAGTGGTTTGGTGCTAGGGAGGGACACCGGGGAGCTGTTTTTT; cdr3_aa: CASGLVLGRDTGELFF
j_call: TRBJ1-5; d_call: NA; clone_size: NA; v_call: TRBV11-2; cdr3_nt: TGTGCCAGCAGCTTAGCAGGGGACGGTCAGCCCCAGCATTTT; cdr3_aa: CASSLAGDGQPQHF